This TCR beta chain was recorded in a study of T cells in Graves' hyperthyroidism and ophthalmopathy. A word on this clonotype: Its antigen is undetermined.

This CDR3 is built from 13 residues. CDR1 and CDR2 from the germline V gene are DFQATT and SNEGSKA (reference sequence). Study-wide results and caveats: Onset of ophthalmopathy came a median approximately 6.5 months after the model predicted it.

Amplified TCR beta CDR3 regions came from RNA transcripts. Using the HTBI primer set, a first-round RT-PCR was run on the TCR CDR3. MiXCR, run by TCRdb on the multiplex PCR reads, gives a single entry per CDR3 protein. The table has around 300,000 distinct CDR3 sequences, approximately 18% seen once. This sequence was found in a man in his fifties or sixties with Graves' ophthalmopathy. The rearrangement joins TRBV20-1 to TRBJ2-7, with D possibly TRBD2 on 6 matching bases. The sample consisted of blood. CDR3 loop: CGVDKGLSYEQYF. CDR3 in DNA: TGCGGTGTGGATAAGGGACTGTCCTACGAGCAGTACTTC.